This paragraph reports one T cell receptor (beta chain). In the original workflow: Amplification from reference gene primers served as the basis for estimated nucleated cell counts. The repertoire was sequenced with immunoSEQ multiplex PCR; TCRdb's copy has only in-frame clones and lacks some. The DNA was the basis for D and trimming; V, J and clone size are from that table. Of under 250,000 clones listed, roughly 85% were seen once; the top ten hold 2% to 3%. Seattle's enrolled individuals joined amid active infection and were then monitored longitudinally. The CDR3 covers 16 residues. Per the germline V gene, CDR1 is SGHTA and CDR2 is FQGNSA. The V and J ends lost 6 bases and 0 bases respectively, with 18 bases between them. The sample comes from a study of blood T cell repertoires in COVID-19. Study-level background: Samples representing acute and convalescent COVID-19 were sourced from the United States, Italy and Spain. T cells, B-cell-depleted T cells, or PBMCs provided the cDNA or gDNA that served as material.

This sequence was found in a woman between 65 and 79 years old with COVID-19, enrolled during active disease. The J gene is TRBJ2-7, the V gene TRBV7-2, with D perhaps TRBD2 (7 bases). Sequencing was performed on peripheral blood. The CDR3 region is CASRPGGRTSSYEQYF. DNA for the CDR3: TGTGCCAGCAGACCGGGGGGCAGAACGAGCTCCTACGAGCAGTACTTC.